A single sample gave rise to the 23 T cell receptor beta chains below, sequenced in a study of CD8 T cells in ankylosing spondylitis. TCRdb reprocessed the 5' RACE reads via MiXCR and lists one record per CDR3 protein. Among around 250,000 distinct CDR3 sequences listed, roughly 10% were seen once. Input material: blood, either unsorted or a sorted T cell fraction (not recorded which). Source of these receptors: a male donor with ankylosing spondylitis or in good health (not recorded which).

Points on this clonotype: A junction boundary mismatches the germline segment, possibly from a read error. The chain uses TRBV27 and TRBJ1-1; no definite D call. Germline values: CDR1 MNHEY, CDR2 SMNVEV (reference sequence). The CDR3 has 12 amino acids. The DNA of the CDR3 is TGTGCCAGCAGTTCAATCCCCCCCCGGGGATACTTT. Residues: CASSSIPPRGYF.

In this sample, this clonotype turned up many times. The rearrangement links TRBV20-1 to TRBJ2-3; 11 positions agree with TRBD2. After removal of 2 bases from V and 0 bases from J, the junction contained 10 bases not matched to a gene. Germline-derived CDR1 and CDR2 are DFQATT and SNEGSKA (reference sequence). The CDR3 is 18 residues long. The CDR3 reads CSARLTSGTSASTDTQYF. Written as DNA, the CDR3 is TGCAGTGCTAGATTGACTAGCGGGACGTCGGCTAGCACAGATACGCAGTATTTT.

There are many counts of this clonotype. This chain connects TRBV6-5 to TRBJ2-1; no firm D call. CDR3 length: 14 residues. From germline, CDR1 is MNHEY and CDR2 SVGAGI. V was trimmed by 2 bases and J by 1 base, leaving 6 bases between them. CDR3 bases: TGTGCCAGCAGTTACCTCTTGTCCTACAATGAGCAGTTCTTC. It is translated as CASSYLLSYNEQFF.

This clonotype showed up just a few times. The chain is built from TRBV6-5 and TRBJ1-4, with TRBD1 as a possible D gene (5 bases). Germline lookup yields CDR1 MNHEY and CDR2 SVGAGI. The CDR3 spans 14 residues. The V and J ends lost 2 bases and 4 bases respectively, with 8 bases between them. CDR3 amino acids: CASSYGGGNEKLFF. CDR3 DNA sequence: TGTGCCAGCAGTTACGGGGGGGGTAATGAAAAACTGTTTTTT.

This clonotype has ten or more counts. The junction and the germline gene differ at one end; a read error may be behind it. CDR3 region: CASTQRTGRTEAFF. CDR3 in DNA: TGTGCCAGCACCCAACGGACAGGGCGGACTGAAGCTTTCTTT. V and J are TRBV3-1 and TRBJ1-1; 8 bases match TRBD1. This CDR3 comprises 14 residues. CDR1 and CDR2 from the germline V gene are LGHDT and YNNKEL (reference sequence). The full variable domain, in which reference TRBV3-1 and TRBJ1-1 provide the parts outside the CDR3, is DTAVSQTPKYLVTQMGNDKSIKCEQNLGHDTMYWYKQDSKKFLKIMFSYNNKELIINETVPNRFSPKSPDKAHLNLHINSLELGDSAVYFCASTQRTGRTEAFFGQGTRLTVV.

This clonotype occurred many times. The V call is TRBV5-1, the J call TRBJ2-7; D perhaps matches TRBD1 (6 bases). Trimming took off 0 bases at V and 1 base at J, with 11 bases between the two ends. CDR3 length: 15 residues. Germline V gene lookup returns CDR1 SGHRS and CDR2 YFSETQ. The DNA of the CDR3 is TGCGCCAGCAGCTTGGCACAGGGTGTATCCTACGAGCAGTACTTC. It codes for CASSLAQGVSYEQYF.

This clonotype occurred many times. The chain employs TRBV12-3 or TRBV12-4 and TRBJ2-1; D unresolved. There are 13 residues in the CDR3. The ends were cut back, 3 bases at V and 4 bases at J, with 7 bases in the middle. The CDR3 bases are TGTGCCAGCAGTTTTGGCAGGTACAATGAGCAGTTCTTC. Its translation is CASSFGRYNEQFF.

This clonotype was seen only a few times. V is TRBV6-1 and J is TRBJ1-2; 9 bases line up with TRBD1. The junction had 10 bases not matched to a gene; V was cut back by 6 bases and J by 8 bases. Germline V CDR1 and CDR2: MNHNS, SASEGT. The CDR3 spans 14 residues. The CDR3 sequence: CASRATGGPFGYTF. CDR3 DNA sequence: TGTGCCAGCAGAGCAACAGGGGGCCCCTTCGGCTACACCTTC.

The chain uses TRBV3-1 and TRBJ1-3, with a possible D match to TRBD1 (5 bases). The CDR3 is 13 amino acids. CDR1 is LGHDT and CDR2 is YNNKEL in the germline V gene (reference sequence). V gave up 4 bases and J gave up 7 bases, with 11 bases separating them. CDR3 sequence (DNA): TGTGCCAGCAGCCCCTTAGGGGAGAACACCATATATTTT. Translation: CASSPLGENTIYF.

This clonotype was counted at least ten times. The rearrangement links TRBV12-3 or TRBV12-4 to TRBJ2-1; D call uncertain. The CDR3 totals 13 residues. V lost 3 bases and J 8 bases, leaving 11 bases between the germline ends. CDR3 sequence: CASSFGRLDEQFF. The CDR3 DNA reads TGTGCCAGCAGTTTTGGACGCTTGGATGAGCAGTTCTTC.

In this sample, this clonotype turned up many times. The chain links TRBV12-3 or TRBV12-4 to TRBJ1-2, with TRBD1 matching 7 bases. The CDR3 totals 16 residues. Trimming cost V 5 bases and J 3 bases; bases outside gene matches: 12. DNA of the CDR3: TGTGCCAGCAGTCCACGGACAGGCTCACTATACTATGGCTACACCTTC. It specifies CASSPRTGSLYYGYTF.

This clonotype occurred many times. This chain uses TRBV15 with TRBJ1-2; a possible D gene is TRBD1 (5 bases). CDR3 length equals 14 residues. Trimming took 1 base from V and 7 from J, leaving 13 bases between them. Per the germline V gene, CDR1 is LNHNV and CDR2 is YYDKDF (reference sequence). For the CDR3, the DNA is TGTGCCACCAGCAGAGTAAGGGACTGGGTTGGCTACACCTTC. Protein: CATSRVRDWVGYTF.

This clonotype was observed a handful of times. CDR3 DNA: TGTGCCATCAGTGTCGAGACTAGCGGGCCAGATACGCAGTATTTT. Residues: CAISVETSGPDTQYF. The chain combines TRBV10-3 with TRBJ2-3; 10 positions agree with TRBD2. This CDR3 has 15 amino acids. In germline, CDR1 is ENHRY, CDR2 SYGVKD. With 4 bases clipped from V and 4 bases from J, the junction kept 5 bases outside the gene matches.

This clonotype has ten or more counts. V gene TRBV11-2 combines with J gene TRBJ2-7; possible D gene TRBD2, 6 bases. Trimming pared 5 bases from V and 4 bases from J, leaving 9 bases between. The CDR3 has 12 residues. CDR1 is SGHAT, CDR2 FQNNGV, per germline. In nucleotides, the CDR3 is TGTGCCAGCAGCCACGGGGGTTACGAGCAGTACTTC. It translates to CASSHGGYEQYF.

This clonotype was seen repeatedly, ten times or more. The J gene is TRBJ1-1, the V gene TRBV6-5; unclear D gene. The CDR3 totals 14 residues. Germline CDR1 reads MNHEY; CDR2 reads SVGAGI. The V and J ends lost 2 bases and 2 bases respectively, with 9 bases between them. This chain's CDR3 is CASSYGRANTEAFF. The CDR3 DNA is TGTGCCAGCAGTTACGGAAGGGCTAACACTGAAGCTTTCTTT.

The table lists this clonotype with a few counts. The chain employs TRBV12-3 or TRBV12-4 and TRBJ1-2; no reliable D call. The ends were cut back, 2 bases at V and 4 bases at J, with 8 bases in the middle. The CDR3 spans 13 residues. CDR3: CASSLRGSYGYTF. CDR3 in DNA: TGTGCCAGCAGTTTACGGGGTTCCTATGGCTACACCTTC.

A remark on this clonotype: This clone may be a read error of a much larger clone one base away. The V call is TRBV11-2, the J call TRBJ2-1; 11 bases agree with TRBD2. Germline CDR1 reads SGHAT; CDR2 reads FQNNGV. The CDR3 contains 18 residues. As DNA, the CDR3 is TGTGCCAGCAGCTTAGGTAGCGGGGGGGTACTCGGTTACAGTGAGCAGTTCTTC. This encodes CASSLGSGGVLGYSEQFF. Using reference TRBV11-2 and TRBJ2-1 for the parts outside the CDR3, the full variable domain is EAGVAQSPRYKIIEKRQSVAFWCNPISGHATLYWYQQILGQGPKLLIQFQNNGVVDDSQLPKDRFSAERLKGVDSTLKIQPAKLEDSAVYLCASSLGSGGVLGYSEQFFGPGTRLTVL.

This chain connects TRBV7-9 to TRBJ2-1; the D gene is possibly TRBD1 (6 bases). This CDR3 region has 13 residues. The germline V and J ends were trimmed by 6 bases and 7 bases, with 13 bases remaining between them. From germline, CDR1 is SEHNR and CDR2 FQNEAQ (reference sequence). The CDR3, as DNA: TGTGCCAGCAGACAGCCTCAGGGGAATGAGCAGTTCTTC. Its translation is CASRQPQGNEQFF.

This clonotype was observed at least ten times. The chain is built from TRBV20-1 and TRBJ2-5, with 8 nucleotides matching TRBD2. Germline values: CDR1 DFQATT, CDR2 SNEGSKA (reference sequence). V was clipped by 3 bases and J by 5 bases; unmatched bases: 8. This CDR3 comprises 14 residues. CDR3 DNA: TGCAGTGCTAGGCAAAGCGGGAGATTGGAGACCCAGTACTTC. Translating gives CSARQSGRLETQYF.

This clonotype was recorded at least ten times. V and J are TRBV19 and TRBJ1-1; D remains ambiguous. V lost 5 bases to trimming and J lost 2 bases, with 9 bases between them. The CDR3 is 13 amino acids. CDR1 and CDR2 from the germline V gene are LNHDA and SQIVND (reference sequence). CDR3 DNA: TGTGCCAGTAGTGTGGGTCCTAACACTGAAGCTTTCTTT. Encoded protein: CASSVGPNTEAFF.

In its sample, this clonotype was seen a few times. The chain carries TRBV2 and TRBJ2-1, with D unclear. V shed 1 base and J shed 8 bases, with 9 bases lying between them. Germline V gives CDR1 SNHLY, CDR2 FYNNEI. The CDR3 sequence is 13 residues long. The DNA of the CDR3 is TGTGCCAGCAGTGAAGAGACGGCGGATGAGCAGTTCTTC. It yields the protein CASSEETADEQFF.

This clonotype was observed at least ten times. The rearrangement links TRBV12-5 to TRBJ2-2; 8 bases are a match to TRBD2. The junction had 10 bases not matched to a gene; V was cut back by 5 bases and J by 5 bases. The CDR3 contains 16 residues. Germline V gene sequence: CDR1 LGHNT, CDR2 FRNRAP. The CDR3 DNA reads as TGTGCTAGTGGTCCGGGGGGGTTAGCGGAGACCGGGGAGCTGTTTTTT. Protein sequence: CASGPGGLAETGELFF.

This clonotype was observed once. V usage is TRBV5-1 and J usage is TRBJ1-3, with TRBD1 matching over 7 bases. Germline-derived CDR1 and CDR2 are SGHRS and YFSETQ. The junction had 6 bases not matched to a gene; V was cut back by 4 bases and J by 2 bases. The CDR3 is made up of 15 amino acids. This chain's CDR3 is CASSPRTGPGNTIYF. In DNA, the CDR3 is TGCGCCAGCAGCCCCCGGACAGGACCTGGAAACACCATATATTTT.